One T cell receptor beta chain is described in this entry. The antigen is unknown. There are 14 residues in the CDR3. V was cut by 3 bases and J by 2 bases, with 11 bases left in between. CDR1 is SGHNT, CDR2 YENEEA, per germline. Primers included in the PCR were 60 Vbeta and 13 Jbeta primers. Libraries were prepared by immunoSEQ multiplex PCR; TCRdb keeps only in-frame clonotypes and omits some of them. This sample yields roughly 150,000 clones, of which approximately 81% are seen a single time; 1% to 1.5% belongs to the top ten. The data stem from a study of cytomegalovirus exposure and HLA in healthy donors. Points from the study as a whole: Specific recognition of CMV antigens was confirmed in vitro for three chains (all CMV-associated). V- and J-gene trimming of TCR beta was linked (in a later analysis) to a missense DCLRE1C variant.

These donors counted as nominally healthy when sampled, but unrecorded immune exposures were likely. Sequenced material: PBMCs. J is TRBJ2-7 and V is TRBV11-3; the D gene is possibly TRBD2 (5 bases). This sequence originates from a man aged 45-60 years in good health and CMV-seropositive. CDR3 sequence: CASSLGGSAYEQYF. CDR3 nucleotide sequence: TGTGCCAGCAGCTTGGGCGGGTCGGCCTACGAGCAGTACTTC.